The T cell receptor beta chain described here comes from a study of blood T cell repertoires in COVID-19. Study-wide background: Italy, Spain and the United States were the sources of the convalescent and acute COVID-19 samples.

Original handling: Amplification from reference gene primers served as the basis for estimated nucleated cell counts. The method was immunoSEQ multiplex PCR; TCRdb's version includes in-frame clones alone and lacks a portion of them. Clone size and the V and J calls come from that table; the DNA yielded D and trimming. The table includes 150,000 to 200,000 clones, roughly 80% detected once. Participants were aged roughly 18 to 90 years, lived in around 22 US areas, and enrolled virtually. This CDR3 is built from 14 residues. The chain joins TRBV21-1 to TRBJ2-2; the table names TRBD2, a call not compared with the DNA. TRBV21-1 is designated a pseudogene. Sequencing input: PBMCs or T cells enriched from blood (not recorded which). The sequence was collected from a woman aged 50 to 60 who had recovered from COVID-19. DNA of the CDR3: TGTGCCAGCAGCAAAGGAGGACTACCCGGGGAGCTGTTTTTT. This encodes CASSKGGLPGELFF.